The clone carrying this T cell receptor (beta chain) came up a few times. The germline gives CDR1 SGDLS, CDR2 YYNGEE. This CDR3 region has 17 residues. Unmatched junction bases numbered 7, after V lost 0 bases and J lost 8 bases. Individually, cDNA molecules had unique molecular identifiers attached to them. TCRdb reprocessed the 5' RACE reads with MiXCR, giving one entry per CDR3 protein. The sample consists of about 100,000 distinct CDR3 sequences, about an eighth of them appearing once. The data belong to a study of early T cells in non-severe SARS-CoV-2 infection. In the study overall: Unsorted whole blood bulk RNA was sequenced, with unpaired chains.

The genes are TRBV9 and TRBJ2-1; the match to TRBD2 covers 14 bases. The TCR sequence derives from an adult who was a healthcare worker with PCR-confirmed SARS-CoV-2 infection or an uninfected control (not recorded which). The sample was whole blood. CDR3 coding DNA: TGTGCCAGCAGCGTAGGACTAGCGGGAGGGCCCCGCGATGAGCAGTTCTTC. Its translation: CASSVGLAGGPRDEQFF.